These 24 T cell receptor beta chains share one sample of origin, sequenced in a study of a mutant IDH1 vaccine in newly diagnosed glioma. Only in-frame clones appear in the TCRdb table, and some are missing; sequencing was by immunoSEQ multiplex PCR. The sample yields roughly 34,000 clones, around 87% seen once. No cognate antigen is known for these TCRs. Time point described: week 47, end of study. What each vaccine dose contained was 300 ug of mutant IDH1 20-mer peptide, accompanied by topical imiquimod. The sample was PBMCs, taken from a glioma patient whose treatment included an IDH1 peptide vaccine. Receptor source: a woman aged 25 to 39 with glioma.

This chain uses TRBV7-9 with TRBJ1-2; D ambiguous. Germline CDR1 is SEHNR and CDR2 is FQNEAQ (reference sequence). Trimming left V 5 bases short and J 4 bases short, with 11 bases between. This CDR3 region has 13 residues. CDR3 sequence: CASSPRGAYGYTF. The CDR3 region has the DNA TGTGCCAGCAGCCCCCGAGGAGCCTATGGCTACACCTTC.

As concerns this clone: At one of its ends the junction is not consistent with the germline gene, which may arise from a read error. CDR3 in DNA: TGTGCCAGCTCTCTGGGAATACGGGACACGATCCACTTC. Its protein product is CASSLGIRDTIHF. The chain employs TRBV2 and TRBJ2-7; D is perhaps TRBD1 (6 bases). The CDR3 is 13 residues long. Per germline, CDR1 SNHLY and CDR2 FYNNEI.

V and J are TRBV4-1 and TRBJ1-2, with unresolved D. Germline V gene data show CDR1 as MGHRA and CDR2 as YSYEKL. The germline V and J ends were trimmed by 0 bases and 5 bases, with 10 bases remaining between them. The CDR3 is 14 residues long. This CDR3 is CASSQESGLYGYTF. CDR3 DNA sequence: TGCGCCAGCAGCCAAGAATCCGGATTATATGGCTACACCTTC.

The chain uses TRBV18 and TRBJ1-6; perhaps TRBD1 as D (5 bases). The CDR3 sequence is 17 residues long. Germline CDR1 and CDR2: KGHSH and LQKENI. V dropped 1 base and J dropped 0 bases, with 10 bases sitting between them. The CDR3 DNA sequence: TGTGCCAGCTCACCACTGGCAGGGAGCTCCTATAATTCACCCCTCCACTTT. This sequence encodes CASSPLAGSSYNSPLHF. The variable domain in full, with the rest retrieved from reference TRBV18 and TRBJ1-6, is NAGVMQNPRHLVRRRGQEARLRCSPMKGHSHVYWYRQLPEEGLKFMVYLQKENIIDESGMPKERFSAEFPKEGPSILRIQQVVRGDSAAYFCASSPLAGSSYNSPLHFGNGTRLTVT.

The chain recombines TRBV5-1 with TRBJ2-2, with 7 positions matching TRBD1. Germline values: CDR1 SGHRS, CDR2 YFSETQ. The trim removed 3 bases at V and 7 bases at J, leaving 6 bases unmatched. This CDR3 is 14 amino acids long. The CDR3 loop is CASSSRGLYGELFF. In nucleotides, the CDR3 is TGCGCCAGCAGCTCGAGGGGGCTTTACGGGGAGCTGTTTTTT.

The V gene is TRBV7-9, the J gene TRBJ1-2, with 7 bases aligning to TRBD1. After removal of 5 bases from V and 8 bases from J, the junction contained 8 bases not matched to a gene. This CDR3 is 13 amino acids long. CDR1 SEHNR and CDR2 FQNEAQ come from the germline V gene (reference sequence). The CDR3 DNA follows: TGTGCCAGCAGCCCCGGACAGGAGGGCGGCTACACCTTC. It encodes CASSPGQEGGYTF.

The V gene is TRBV2, the J gene TRBJ2-6; D possibly corresponds to TRBD2 (6 bases). V was pared by 2 bases and J by 0 bases, with 20 bases between. The CDR3 runs 20 residues. The germline V gene has CDR1 SNHLY and CDR2 FYNNEI. The CDR3: CASSEFGFGGAHSGANVLTF. CDR3 in DNA: TGTGCCAGCAGTGAATTTGGATTCGGAGGGGCCCACTCTGGGGCCAACGTCCTGACTTTC.

The genes are TRBV15 and TRBJ2-3; D is ambiguous. This CDR3 comprises 14 residues. Trimming cost V 0 bases and J 6 bases, with 10 bases left between them. Germline-derived CDR1 and CDR2 are LNHNV and YYDKDF (reference sequence). The CDR3 bases are TGTGCCACCAGCAGAGATCAGCTGATGGATACGCAGTATTTT. It specifies CATSRDQLMDTQYF.

The chain combines TRBV6-6 with TRBJ2-7; the D is unclear. Deletions cut 4 bases from V and 5 bases from J, with 9 bases between. Germline V gene data show CDR1 as MNHNY and CDR2 as SVGAGI (reference sequence). The CDR3 has 12 residues. CDR3 DNA sequence: TGTGCCAGCAGTTTCCTCCTGAACGAGCAGTACTTC. Translation gives CASSFLLNEQYF.

V gene TRBV5-1 combines with J gene TRBJ1-4; D not certain. Looked up from germline, CDR1 is SGHRS and CDR2 is YFSETQ. V dropped 4 bases and J dropped 0 bases, with 4 bases sitting between them. The CDR3 has 13 amino acids. CDR3 sequence: CASSGTTNEKLFF. DNA for the CDR3: TGCGCCAGCAGCGGGACAACTAATGAAAAACTGTTTTTT.

This clone has only one observation. The V call is TRBV5-5, the J call TRBJ2-7; 7 nucleotides match TRBD1. Germline lookup yields CDR1 SGHKS and CDR2 YYEKEE (reference sequence). The CDR3 has 14 residues. Losses at the gene ends were 3 bases for V and 4 bases for J; bases not matched to a gene: 7. The CDR3 spells CASSSGTAFYEQYF. The DNA for the CDR3 is TGTGCCAGCAGCTCCGGGACAGCGTTTTACGAGCAGTACTTC.

The chain is built from TRBV7-9 and TRBJ2-1, with 11 bases matching TRBD2. Germline lookup yields CDR1 SEHNR and CDR2 FQNEAQ (reference sequence). This CDR3 spans 15 amino acids. The V gene end was trimmed by 1 base and the J gene end by 7 bases; junction bases not matched to a gene: 3. CDR3 sequence reads: CASSLVSGGENEQFF. The CDR3 DNA reads as TGTGCCAGCAGCTTAGTTAGCGGGGGGGAGAATGAGCAGTTCTTC. Drawing the rest from reference TRBV7-9 and TRBJ2-1, the complete variable domain is DTGVSQNPRHKITKRGQNVTFRCDPISEHNRLYWYRQTLGQGPEFLTYFQNEAQLEKSRLLSDRFSAERPKGSFSTLEIQRTEQGDSAMYLCASSLVSGGENEQFFGPGTRLTVL.

V is TRBV5-5 and J is TRBJ1-2, with D unclear. V lost 0 bases and J 6 bases, leaving 12 bases between the germline ends. Germline V CDR1 and CDR2: SGHKS, YYEKEE (reference sequence). This CDR3 contains 14 residues. The CDR3 nucleotides read TGTGCCAGCAGCTTGGCGGTTCCCGGAAATGGCTACACCTTC. Translated, it gives CASSLAVPGNGYTF.

The chain recombines TRBV4-2 with TRBJ2-6, with D uncertain. This CDR3 region has 18 residues. V dropped 2 bases and J dropped 4 bases, with 18 bases sitting between them. Germline lookup yields CDR1 LGHNA and CDR2 YNFKEQ. The CDR3 region has the DNA TGTGCCAGCAGCCAAATCGCAGGTACGGTAGGAGGGGCCAACGTCCTGACTTTC. Protein sequence: CASSQIAGTVGGANVLTF.

V usage is TRBV27 and J usage is TRBJ1-2; TRBD1 matches 11 bases. The ends lost 7 bases at V and 8 bases at J; junction bases unmatched: 9. CDR3 size: 14 residues. Per germline, CDR1 MNHEY and CDR2 SMNVEV (reference sequence). Here the CDR3 DNA reads TGTGCCAGCACCCGGACAGGGGGCGCGTACGGCTACACCTTC. Its protein product is CASTRTGGAYGYTF.

The V and J genes are TRBV5-6 and TRBJ2-7; 10 positions agree with TRBD1. The ends lost 2 bases at V and 8 bases at J; junction bases unmatched: 10. Germline V gives CDR1 SGHDT, CDR2 YYEEEE. The length of the CDR3 is 15 residues. The CDR3 spells CASSFQPGQGEKQYF. CDR3 DNA sequence: TGTGCCAGCAGCTTCCAGCCCGGACAGGGGGAAAAGCAGTACTTC.

The rearrangement links TRBV18 to TRBJ2-7; no definite D call. CDR1 is KGHSH and CDR2 is LQKENI in the germline V gene. Trimming shortened V by 5 bases and J by 6 bases, and 17 bases separated the two germline ends. This CDR3 is 14 amino acids long. The CDR3 DNA sequence: TGTGCCAGCTCATCCGGAGTTTCCCTCCTCGAGCAGTACTTC. It encodes CASSSGVSLLEQYF.

The chain couples TRBV7-2 to TRBJ1-1, with 10 bases fitting TRBD1. The CDR3 spans 14 residues. V trimming: 5 bases; J trimming: 6 bases; junction bases outside the gene matches: 6. CDR1 is SGHTA, CDR2 FQGNSA, per germline. The CDR3: CASSPGQGRAEAFF. As DNA, the CDR3 is TGTGCCAGCAGCCCGGGACAGGGGAGGGCTGAAGCTTTCTTT.

This clone has a handful of counts. The chain links TRBV5-1 to TRBJ1-5, with D perhaps TRBD1 (5 bases). The V gene lost 1 base and the J gene lost 7 bases, with 15 bases spanning the gap. There are 15 residues in the CDR3. The germline V gene has CDR1 SGHRS and CDR2 YFSETQ. CDR3 protein: CASSLIPGLEQPQHF. DNA for the CDR3: TGCGCCAGCAGCTTGATTCCGGGGCTGGAGCAGCCCCAGCATTTT.

The chain couples TRBV2 to TRBJ1-1; D is ambiguous. V lost 4 bases to trimming and J lost 8 bases, with 8 bases between them. The CDR3 covers 11 residues. Germline V gene sequence: CDR1 SNHLY, CDR2 FYNNEI. This chain's CDR3 is CASSGEQEAFF. CDR3 DNA: TGTGCCAGCAGTGGGGAACAGGAAGCTTTCTTT.

This clone has a handful of counts. The chain uses TRBV5-6 and TRBJ1-2, with unresolved D. The CDR3 is 13 amino acids. V lost 0 bases and J lost 8, with 11 bases in between. CDR1 is SGHDT, CDR2 YYEEEE, per germline. This chain's CDR3 is CASSLGQVQGYTF. The CDR3 DNA sequence: TGTGCCAGCAGCTTGGGTCAGGTCCAGGGCTACACCTTC.

The V call is TRBV5-4, the J call TRBJ1-1; D is undetermined. This CDR3 has 13 residues. Looked up from germline, CDR1 is SGHNT and CDR2 is YYREEE (reference sequence). V lost 4 bases, J lost 1 base, and 8 bases lay in between. The CDR3: CASSRMKNTEAFF. Here the CDR3 DNA reads TGTGCCAGCAGCAGGATGAAGAACACTGAAGCTTTCTTT.

This clone is labeled as large (0.1 to 1%). J is TRBJ2-6 and V is TRBV19, with TRBD1 identical over 8 bases. J was trimmed by 0 bases and V by 5 bases; bases with no gene match: 3. In germline, CDR1 is LNHDA, CDR2 SQIVND (reference sequence). The CDR3 has 16 residues. This CDR3 reads CASSPGQASGANVLTF. Written as DNA, the CDR3 is TGTGCCAGTAGTCCGGGACAGGCCTCTGGGGCCAACGTCCTGACTTTC.

This clone is a singleton in its sample. The chain employs TRBV9 and TRBJ2-3; D is unresolved. The CDR3 is made up of 14 amino acids. CDR1 is SGDLS and CDR2 is YYNGEE in the germline V gene. The germline V and J ends were trimmed by 4 bases and 4 bases, with 13 bases remaining between them. DNA of the CDR3: TGTGCCAGCAGCCTTAGGGATAACCCAGATACGCAGTATTTT. Its protein product is CASSLRDNPDTQYF.